This TCR beta chain was sequenced in a study of T cell responses to AZD1222 COVID-19 vaccine. Study results and limitations: The span of vaccine-associated CD4 TCRs extended across spike, with dominance at 160-218 and 743-854. At study baseline, merely five or six AZD1222 recipients were seropositive. Reportedly, nearly half the spike-specific TCRs target unmutated variant regions.

As for this clone: What it binds is not known.

The method was immunoSEQ multiplex PCR; TCRdb's version includes in-frame clones alone and lacks a portion of them. The data show 130,000 or so clones, roughly 85% seen once. J lost 2 bases, V lost 1 base, and 5 bases had no gene match. The CDR3 extends over 17 amino acids. CDR1 is LNHNV, CDR2 YYDKDF, per germline (reference sequence). The chain is built from TRBV15 and TRBJ2-2; 9 bases match TRBD1. Sequenced material: peripheral blood, taken 28 days after the second dose of the MenACWY control vaccine. This clonotype was obtained from an adult who received the MenACWY meningococcal vaccine as a control. The CDR3 is CATSRARTGVNTGELFF. The CDR3 bases are TGTGCCACCAGCAGAGCCCGGACAGGGGTCAACACCGGGGAGCTGTTTTTT.